The 23 T cell receptor beta chains given below trace back to one sample, sequenced in a study of cytomegalovirus exposure and HLA in healthy donors. PCR amplification relied on 60 Vbeta primers (plus 13 Jbeta primers). Some clones are missing from TCRdb's copy, which holds only in-frame ones; the method was immunoSEQ multiplex PCR. The sample contains roughly 56,000 clones, 75% to 85% of which appear only once. Sequenced input: PBMCs. The source is a man between 50 and 59 years old in good health and CMV-seropositive.

This clone was found a few times. This sequence joins TRBV5-6 and TRBJ1-1, with D possibly matching TRBD1 (6 bases). Trimming cost V 5 bases and J 5 bases, with 19 bases left between them. The CDR3 has 15 residues. Germline CDR1 and CDR2: SGHDT and YYEEEE. The CDR3 DNA follows: TGTGCCAGCAGTCCCCCCAGGGGCGCGAAGACTGAAGCTTTCTTT. Translation gives CASSPPRGAKTEAFF.

The rearrangement uses TRBV5-1 and TRBJ1-3; D is uncertain. There are 14 residues in the CDR3. Trimming shortened V by 7 bases and J by 2 bases, and 13 bases separated the two germline ends. Germline V gene sequence: CDR1 SGHRS, CDR2 YFSETQ. The CDR3 loop is CASASGVAGNTIYF. Written as DNA, the CDR3 is TGCGCCAGCGCCTCGGGAGTTGCTGGAAACACCATATATTTT.

The chain is built from TRBV6-1 and TRBJ2-7, with TRBD1 matching 7 bases. CDR1 and CDR2 from the germline V gene are MNHNS and SASEGT. The CDR3 covers 17 residues. Trimming took 4 bases from V and 2 from J; bases not matched to a gene: 14. The DNA for the CDR3 is TGTGCCAGCAGTGTACGAGAACAGGGGAGCCAAACCTACGAGCAGTACTTC. This translates into CASSVREQGSQTYEQYF.

The chain has TRBV4-1 and TRBJ2-1, with 8 bases matching TRBD2. There are 16 residues in the CDR3. With 4 bases clipped from V and 10 bases from J, the junction kept 15 bases outside the gene matches. The germline gives CDR1 MGHRA, CDR2 YSYEKL. The CDR3 region has the DNA TGCGCCAGCAGCCTCGGGGGGGGACTAGGGCGGTCGGAGCAGTTCTTC. It encodes CASSLGGGLGRSEQFF.

This clone was seen a few times. The rearrangement uses TRBV28 and TRBJ2-7; 11 bases match TRBD1. The CDR3 totals 15 residues. The V gene end was trimmed by 4 bases and the J gene end by 3 bases; junction bases not matched to a gene: 5. Germline CDR1 reads MDHEN; CDR2 reads SYDVKM. CDR3 in amino acids: CASSSSGTGGYEQYF. The DNA of the CDR3 is TGTGCCAGCAGTTCTTCCGGGACAGGGGGCTACGAGCAGTACTTC.

This clone was seen only once. The genes are TRBV27 and TRBJ2-1, with TRBD2 as a possible D gene (6 bases). V was cut by 3 bases and J by 9 bases, with 12 bases left in between. CDR3 size: 13 residues. Germline V gives CDR1 MNHEY, CDR2 SMNVEV (reference sequence). This chain's CDR3 is CASSFLDGSEQFF. The CDR3 DNA reads as TGTGCCAGCAGTTTCCTTGACGGGAGTGAGCAGTTCTTC.

This sequence joins TRBV30 and TRBJ2-3; 8 bases match TRBD2. CDR3 length: 11 amino acids. Looked up from germline, CDR1 is GTSNPN and CDR2 is SVGIG (reference sequence). V shed 4 bases, J shed 6 bases, and the junction held 0 bases outside the gene matches. This CDR3 reads CAWTGGDTQYF. CDR3 in DNA: TGTGCCTGGACGGGAGGGGATACGCAGTATTTT.

As regards this clone: An end of the junction differs from the germline gene, which may be a read error. Other DNA sequences in the same sample also yield this CDR3. This chain connects TRBV6-5 to TRBJ1-6; 7 nucleotides match TRBD1. The germline CDR1 and CDR2 sequences are MNHEY and SVGAGI. The CDR3 is 15 amino acids. CDR3 amino acids: CASSFRQGSNSPLHF. The CDR3 bases are TGTGCCAGCAGTTTTCGACAGGGTTCTAATTCCCCCCTCCACTTT.

J is TRBJ2-5 and V is TRBV7-2; possible D gene TRBD2, 7 bases. This CDR3 contains 14 residues. Per germline, CDR1 SGHTA and CDR2 FQGNSA. V was trimmed by 7 bases and J by 6 bases, leaving 18 bases between them. The CDR3 protein is CASTPQRGGKTQYF. CDR3 nucleotide sequence: TGTGCCAGCACCCCACAAAGGGGGGGGAAGACCCAGTACTTC.

This clone has only a few counts. CDR3 amino acids: CASSLVQANTQYF. CDR3 DNA: TGTGCCAGCAGCTTGGTACAGGCGAATACGCAGTATTTT. The V and J genes are TRBV7-9 and TRBJ2-3, with a weak D call TRBD1 (5 bases). CDR3 length: 13 amino acids. Germline loops: CDR1 SEHNR, CDR2 FQNEAQ (reference sequence). The V and J ends lost 3 bases and 7 bases respectively, with 11 bases between them.

The chain recombines TRBV5-1 with TRBJ1-1; a weak D match, TRBD1 (5 bases). V lost 0 bases and J lost 0, with 9 bases in between. The CDR3 is made up of 15 amino acids. CDR1 and CDR2 from the germline V gene are SGHRS and YFSETQ. CDR3 region: CASSLEARVNTEAFF. Here the CDR3 DNA reads TGCGCCAGCAGCTTGGAAGCCAGGGTGAACACTGAAGCTTTCTTT.

The chain recombines TRBV15 with TRBJ2-1; 14 nucleotides line up with TRBD2. The germline V gene has CDR1 LNHNV and CDR2 YYDKDF (reference sequence). Losses at the gene ends were 4 bases for V and 9 bases for J; bases not matched to a gene: 11. CDR3 length: 17 residues. As DNA, the CDR3 is TGTGCCACCAGCATTATCCTGACTAGCGGGAGGGCTGGTGAGCAGTTCTTC. Amino acid sequence: CATSIILTSGRAGEQFF.

This chain uses TRBV7-9 with TRBJ2-1; unclear D gene. Germline V lookup: CDR1 SEHNR, CDR2 FQNEAQ (reference sequence). The CDR3 is 16 residues long. The germline V and J ends were trimmed by 0 bases and 5 bases, with 14 bases remaining between them. Written as DNA, the CDR3 is TGTGCCAGCAGCTTAGCGTTAACAGATACCAACAATGAGCAGTTCTTC. This codes for CASSLALTDTNNEQFF.

The chain is built from TRBV5-1 and TRBJ1-2; 8 nucleotides align to TRBD1. This CDR3 comprises 18 residues. J was trimmed by 1 base and V by 2 bases; bases with no gene match: 13. The germline CDR1 and CDR2 sequences are SGHRS and YFSETQ. CDR3 in amino acids: CASSLMPTDRGFNYGYTF. For the CDR3, the DNA is TGCGCCAGCAGCTTAATGCCGACCGACAGGGGATTTAACTATGGCTACACCTTC. Supplemented by reference TRBV5-1 and TRBJ1-2, the full variable domain reads KAGVTQTPRYLIKTRGQQVTLSCSPISGHRSVSWYQQTPGQGLQFLFEYFSETQRNKGNFPGRFSGRQFSNSRSEMNVSTLELGDSALYLCASSLMPTDRGFNYGYTFGSGTRLTVV.

J is TRBJ1-5 and V is TRBV5-6; D not certain. The CDR3 loop spans 16 amino acids. CDR1 and CDR2 (germline): SGHDT, YYEEEE. The ends were cut back, 1 base at V and 0 bases at J, with 11 bases in the middle. CDR3 sequence (DNA): TGTGCCAGCAGCTTGTCGGGAGGCTATAGCAATCAGCCCCAGCATTTT. Translating it yields CASSLSGGYSNQPQHF.

This clone was seen just once. V gene TRBV7-3 combines with J gene TRBJ2-1; TRBD2 agrees at 9 bases. J lost 5 bases, V lost 5 bases, and 7 bases had no gene match. Per germline, CDR1 SGHTA and CDR2 FQGTGA. This CDR3 region has 15 residues. For the CDR3, the DNA is TGTGCCAGCAGCGATAGCGGGAGAGGGAACAATGAGCAGTTCTTC. It yields the protein CASSDSGRGNNEQFF. Based on the CDR3 plus reference TRBV7-3 and TRBJ2-1, the full variable domain is GAGVSQTPSNKVTEKGKYVELRCDPISGHTALYWYRQSLGQGPEFLIYFQGTGAADDSGLPNDRFFAVRPEGSVSTLKIQRTERGDSAVYLCASSDSGRGNNEQFFGPGTRLTVL.

The chain joins TRBV30 to TRBJ2-7; D uncertain. Trimming stripped 3 bases from V and 0 bases from J, with 12 bases between. CDR3 length: 14 residues. Germline CDR1 is GTSNPN and CDR2 is SVGIG (reference sequence). The CDR3 region is CAWSERPSSYEQYF. The CDR3 DNA is TGTGCCTGGAGCGAGCGACCGAGCTCCTACGAGCAGTACTTC.

V is TRBV30 and J is TRBJ2-3, with D hard to call. Germline CDR1 GTSNPN, CDR2 SVGIG (reference sequence). Trimming shortened V by 1 base and J by 6 bases, and 5 bases separated the two germline ends. The CDR3 is 11 amino acids. CDR3 nucleotides: TGTGCCTGGAGTGGAGGTGATACGCAGTATTTT. Translation gives CAWSGGDTQYF.

The V call is TRBV18, the J call TRBJ1-5; 9 positions match TRBD1. J lost 4 bases, V lost 2 bases, and 3 bases had no gene match. The CDR3 is made up of 15 amino acids. Germline V gives CDR1 KGHSH, CDR2 LQKENI. In DNA, the CDR3 is TGTGCCAGCTCACCAAAGGGGACAGGGAATCAGCCCCAGCATTTT. Its translation is CASSPKGTGNQPQHF.

The J gene is TRBJ2-1, the V gene TRBV2; 9 bases align to TRBD2. This CDR3 comprises 14 residues. The germline CDR1 and CDR2 sequences are SNHLY and FYNNEI. Germline trimming cut 3 bases from V and 10 bases from J; bases unmatched to any gene: 7. CDR3 amino acids: CASSDQRGAYEQFF. In DNA, the CDR3 is TGTGCCAGCAGTGATCAGCGGGGGGCTTACGAGCAGTTCTTC.

This chain connects TRBV19 to TRBJ2-5; 8 positions agree with TRBD1. The J call may be wrong; the DNA end is better matched by TRBJ2-7. This CDR3 region has 17 residues. The germline V gene has CDR1 LNHDA and CDR2 SQIVND (reference sequence). CDR3 sequence (DNA): TGTGCCAGTAGTATCCCCCTCGGACAGGGTAGACGTCTCGAGCAGTACTTC. Amino acids: CASSIPLGQGRRLEQYF.

This clone was recorded a few times. With only one base between it and a far larger clone, this is likely a read error. V gene TRBV4-3 combines with J gene TRBJ2-1; D is unclear. The V end lost 0 bases, the J end lost 5 bases, and 17 bases lay between the germline ends. CDR3 length: 17 amino acids. In germline, CDR1 is LGHNA, CDR2 YSLEER. The CDR3 DNA reads as TGCGCCAGCAGCCAAGATATGATCGTACTCATCGACAATGAGCAGTTCTTC. It codes for CASSQDMIVLIDNEQFF.

The chain couples TRBV7-9 to TRBJ2-7; tentatively, D is TRBD1 (6 bases). Germline V gene lookup returns CDR1 SEHNR and CDR2 FQNEAQ (reference sequence). This CDR3 contains 16 residues. V gave up 3 bases and J gave up 2 bases, with 17 bases separating them. The CDR3 loop is CASSFSDSEGTYEQYF. As DNA, the CDR3 is TGTGCCAGCAGCTTCTCGGACAGCGAAGGTACCTACGAGCAGTACTTC.